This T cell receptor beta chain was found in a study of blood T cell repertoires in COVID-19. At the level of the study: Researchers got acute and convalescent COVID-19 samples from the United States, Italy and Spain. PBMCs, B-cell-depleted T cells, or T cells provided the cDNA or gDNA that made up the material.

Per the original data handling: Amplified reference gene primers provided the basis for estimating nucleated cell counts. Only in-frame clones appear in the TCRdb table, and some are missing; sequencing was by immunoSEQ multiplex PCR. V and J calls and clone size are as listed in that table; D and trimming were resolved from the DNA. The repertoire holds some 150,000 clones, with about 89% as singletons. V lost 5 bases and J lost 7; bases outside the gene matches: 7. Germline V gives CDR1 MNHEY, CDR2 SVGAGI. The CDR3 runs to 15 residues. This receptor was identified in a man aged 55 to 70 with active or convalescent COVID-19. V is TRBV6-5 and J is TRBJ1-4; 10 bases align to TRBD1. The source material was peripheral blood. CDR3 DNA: TGTGCCAGCAGTCCCCCGGGACAGGGGCGTGAAAAACTGTTTTTT. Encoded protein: CASSPPGQGREKLFF.